The 31 T cell receptor beta chains below were found in one sample sequenced in a study of T cell repertoires in cytomegalovirus infection. Their antigen targets remain unknown. TCRdb redid the calling of the reads with MiXCR, one entry per CDR3 protein. Of about 830,000 distinct CDR3 sequences listed, 32% were seen once; the top ten hold under 15%. The specimen was cultured CD8+ T cells from PBMCs, collected from culture after CMV antigen stimulation. These TCRs come from a human donor in good health (CMV status not recorded). Some clones in this sample may be carry-over from other donors' samples.

J is TRBJ1-1 and V is TRBV6-2 or TRBV6-3, with D unclear. This CDR3 region has 12 residues. In germline, CDR1 is MNHEY, CDR2 SVGEGT. V was cut by 4 bases and J by 6 bases, with 9 bases left in between. DNA for the CDR3: TGTGCCAGCAGTTGGGGAGTTGCTGAAGCTTTCTTT. It specifies CASSWGVAEAFF.

The chain combines TRBV6-6 with TRBJ2-7, with D perhaps matching TRBD1 or TRBD2 (6 bases each). This CDR3 is built from 15 residues. V lost 6 bases and J 5 bases, leaving 20 bases between the germline ends. CDR1 and CDR2 from the germline V gene are MNHNY and SVGAGI (reference sequence). Written as DNA, the CDR3 is TGTGCCAGCAGCCCACGAGAACAGGGAGGCCACGAGCAGTACTTC. This codes for CASSPREQGGHEQYF.

This clonotype has a handful of counts. In nucleotides, the CDR3 is TGTGCCAGCAGCCTTCTCTTGGGGACCCACCTCACAGATACGCAGTATTTT. It yields the protein CASSLLLGTHLTDTQYF. The chain employs TRBV7-8 and TRBJ2-3, with D perhaps TRBD1 or TRBD2 (5 bases each). This CDR3 has 17 amino acids. Germline V gene sequence: CDR1 SGHVS, CDR2 FQNEAQ. Trimming stripped 5 bases from V and 2 bases from J, with 20 bases between.

The table lists this clonotype with a few counts. V usage is TRBV12-3 or TRBV12-4 and J usage is TRBJ2-7; D not resolved. The CDR3 sequence is 14 residues long. Trimming stripped 6 bases from V and 6 bases from J, with 18 bases between. The CDR3 DNA follows: TGTGCCAGCAGCCCCGGTGGTGGTCTGGGCGAGCAGTACGTC. It encodes CASSPGGGLGEQYV.

J is TRBJ2-1 and V is TRBV20-1; TRBD2 agrees at 16 bases. The germline gives CDR1 DFQATT, CDR2 SNEGSKA (reference sequence). With V trimmed by 1 base and J by 4 bases, 22 bases remained unmatched. The CDR3 extends over 23 amino acids. CDR3 loop: CSARAPNTPGTSGGVPFYNEQFF. The DNA of the CDR3 is TGCAGTGCTAGAGCTCCCAACACACCCGGGACTAGCGGGGGGGTACCATTTTACAATGAGCAGTTCTTC.

This clonotype occurred a few times. The V and J genes are TRBV7-8 and TRBJ1-4, with unresolved D. V was cut by 5 bases and J by 8 bases, with 12 bases left in between. This CDR3 spans 13 amino acids. From germline, CDR1 is SGHVS and CDR2 FQNEAQ. This chain's CDR3 is CASSRRKGEKLFF. The DNA of the CDR3 is TGTGCCAGCAGCCGCAGAAAAGGAGAAAAACTGTTTTTT.

The chain uses TRBV7-6 and TRBJ2-1; a weak D match, TRBD2 (5 bases). V was clipped by 1 base and J by 8 bases, with 9 bases between them. This CDR3 is 13 amino acids long. Germline CDR1 SGHVS, CDR2 FNYEAQ. The CDR3 DNA follows: TGTGCCAGCAGCTTAGGGGAGAATGATGAGCAGTTCTTC. This gives the protein CASSLGENDEQFF. The full variable domain, completed using reference TRBV7-6 and TRBJ2-1, is GAGVSQSPRYKVTKRGQDVALRCDPISGHVSLYWYRQALGQGPEFLTYFNYEAQQDKSGLPNDRFSAERPEGSISTLTIQRTEQRDSAMYRCASSLGENDEQFFGPGTRLTVL.

This clonotype showed up many times. The genes are TRBV27 and TRBJ2-3; D is unclear. Germline-derived CDR1 and CDR2 are MNHEY and SMNVEV (reference sequence). The CDR3 is 15 amino acids. Trimming removed 1 base from V and 1 base from J, with 9 bases in between. This chain's CDR3 is CASSLFQARTDTQYF. The CDR3 bases are TGTGCCAGCAGTTTATTCCAGGCCCGCACAGATACGCAGTATTTT.

The table lists this clonotype with a few counts. The rearrangement links TRBV6-2 or TRBV6-3 to TRBJ2-1; D unclear. Per the germline V gene, CDR1 is MNHEY and CDR2 is SVGEGT. V lost 9 bases, J lost 5 bases, and 11 bases lay in between. The CDR3 extends over 12 amino acids. CDR3 region: CASALYDNEQFF. CDR3 sequence (DNA): TGTGCCAGTGCTTTGTACGACAATGAGCAGTTCTTC.

This clonotype has more than one count but fewer than ten. This chain joins TRBV5-5 and TRBJ1-5; TRBD1 is a possible D gene (6 bases). The CDR3 loop spans 14 amino acids. The germline gives CDR1 SGHKS, CDR2 YYEKEE (reference sequence). Deletions cut 2 bases from V and 5 bases from J, with 11 bases between. This chain's CDR3 is CASSFWTEDQPQHF. For the CDR3, the DNA is TGTGCCAGCAGCTTCTGGACAGAGGATCAGCCCCAGCATTTT.

V gene TRBV6-1 combines with J gene TRBJ2-7; D is unresolved. Germline V gene sequence: CDR1 MNHNS, CDR2 SASEGT. The ends were cut back, 8 bases at V and 0 bases at J, with 11 bases in the middle. The CDR3 is 13 residues long. This chain's CDR3 is CASVKTVSYEQYF. The CDR3 DNA reads as TGTGCCAGCGTAAAGACCGTCTCCTACGAGCAGTACTTC.

Only a few counts were recorded for this clonotype. The J gene is TRBJ2-1, the V gene TRBV9; D not certain. The V and J ends lost 0 bases and 10 bases respectively, with 8 bases between them. The CDR3 is made up of 12 amino acids. Germline V gene lookup returns CDR1 SGDLS and CDR2 YYNGEE. DNA of the CDR3: TGTGCCAGCAGCGTAGGGGGAAGGGAGCAGTTCTTC. This sequence encodes CASSVGGREQFF. The variable domain in full, with the rest retrieved from reference TRBV9 and TRBJ2-1, is DSGVTQTPKHLITATGQRVTLRCSPRSGDLSVYWYQQSLDQGLQFLIQYYNGEERAKGNILERFSAQQFPDLHSELNLSSLELGDSALYFCASSVGGREQFFGPGTRLTVL.

V usage is TRBV29-1 and J usage is TRBJ1-2; 10 bases agree with TRBD1. The CDR3 covers 14 residues. V gave up 6 bases and J gave up 1 base; unmatched junction bases: 5. CDR1 and CDR2 (germline): SQVTM, ANQGSEA. CDR3 protein: CSVAGQGFNYGYTF. For the CDR3, the DNA is TGCAGCGTCGCGGGACAGGGGTTTAACTATGGCTACACCTTC.

In nucleotides, the CDR3 is TGTGCCAGCAGCTCGCAGAGGAGGGGTATGAACACTGAAGCTTTCTTT. It codes for CASSSQRRGMNTEAFF. This sequence joins TRBV11-3 and TRBJ1-1; perhaps TRBD1 as D (5 bases). Germline lookup yields CDR1 SGHNT and CDR2 YENEEA. This CDR3 contains 16 residues. The V and J ends lost 4 bases and 0 bases respectively, with 15 bases between them. The full variable domain, its missing parts supplied by reference TRBV11-3 and TRBJ1-1, is EAGVVQSPRYKIIEKKQPVAFWCNPISGHNTLYWYLQNLGQGPELLIRYENEEAVDDSQLPKDRFSAERLKGVDSTLKIQPAELGDSAVYLCASSSQRRGMNTEAFFGQGTRLTVV.

This clonotype was seen just once. A read error is possible here, since a much larger clone lies one base away. CDR3 amino acids: CASSLIRGGGGGETQYF. CDR3 coding DNA: TGTGCCAGCAGCTTAATTAGGGGCGGCGGGGGGGGGGAGACCCAGTACTTC. The chain is built from TRBV7-8 and TRBJ2-5, with TRBD2 matching over 9 bases. The CDR3 loop spans 17 amino acids. Germline values: CDR1 SGHVS, CDR2 FQNEAQ. With V trimmed by 2 bases and J by 5 bases, 12 bases remained unmatched.

J is TRBJ1-1 and V is TRBV7-6, with a tentative D call TRBD1 (6 bases). V shed 4 bases and J shed 0 bases, with 9 bases lying between them. This CDR3 has 14 amino acids. Germline CDR1 reads SGHVS; CDR2 reads FNYEAQ. The chain's CDR3 is CASSSGEMNTEAFF. The CDR3 DNA follows: TGTGCCAGCAGCTCAGGGGAAATGAACACTGAAGCTTTCTTT.

This clonotype was seen only a few times. The chain combines TRBV12-3 or TRBV12-4 with TRBJ2-7; weak D call: TRBD2 (6 bases). The CDR3 sequence is 15 residues long. The V end lost 5 bases, the J end lost 5 bases, and 19 bases lay between the germline ends. As DNA, the CDR3 is TGTGCCAGCAGTCATCCCCCGGAAGGGAGGAACGAGCAGTACTTC. Amino acids: CASSHPPEGRNEQYF.

The chain couples TRBV6-2 or TRBV6-3 to TRBJ2-3; the D gene is possibly TRBD2 (7 bases). Trimming cost V 0 bases and J 6 bases, with 19 bases left between them. Germline CDR1 is MNHEY and CDR2 is SVGEGT. The CDR3 spans 17 residues. CDR3 residues: CASSYSIWMGGPDTQYF. CDR3 nucleotides: TGTGCCAGCAGTTACTCTATTTGGATGGGGGGGCCGGATACGCAGTATTTT.

V and J are TRBV7-9 and TRBJ1-1; D gene uncertain. V lost 0 bases, J lost 3 bases, and 14 bases lay in between. The CDR3 spans 16 residues. Germline lookup yields CDR1 SEHNR and CDR2 FQNEAQ (reference sequence). The CDR3 spells CASSLAAWEWDTEAFF. The CDR3 DNA reads as TGTGCCAGCAGCTTAGCTGCGTGGGAGTGGGACACTGAAGCTTTCTTT.

This clonotype was detected only a few times. The gene calls are TRBV19 and TRBJ1-2; tentatively, D is TRBD1 (5 bases). Trimming cost V 5 bases and J 5 bases, with 15 bases left between them. Per the germline V gene, CDR1 is LNHDA and CDR2 is SQIVND (reference sequence). The CDR3 spans 14 residues. The CDR3 protein is CASSARQNLYGYTF. CDR3 coding DNA: TGTGCCAGTAGTGCCCGACAGAATCTATATGGCTACACCTTC. Complete variable domain (other parts from reference TRBV19 and TRBJ1-2): DGGITQSPKYLFRKEGQNVTLSCEQNLNHDAMYWYRQDPGQGLRLIYYSQIVNDFQKGDIAEGYSVSREKKESFPLTVTSAQKNPTAFYLCASSARQNLYGYTFGSGTRLTVV.

The chain employs TRBV28 and TRBJ2-7; D gene ambiguous. V was shortened by 4 bases and J by 5 bases, with 9 bases between the two germline ends. CDR3 length: 12 amino acids. Germline CDR1 is MDHEN and CDR2 is SYDVKM. The CDR3 DNA follows: TGTGCCAGCAGTTATGGTCCTCACGAGCAGTACGTC. Its translation: CASSYGPHEQYV.

The rearrangement links TRBV5-1 to TRBJ1-2; D not certain. This CDR3 spans 16 amino acids. In germline, CDR1 is SGHRS, CDR2 YFSETQ. Trimming shortened V by 4 bases and J by 6 bases, and 22 bases separated the two germline ends. The CDR3 DNA follows: TGCGCCAGCAGCCGACTTTTGGCGGCTGAGGTTGATGGCTACACCTTC. Translation gives CASSRLLAAEVDGYTF.

The rearrangement joins TRBV6-1 to TRBJ1-5; 7 nucleotides match TRBD1. The germline gives CDR1 MNHNS, CDR2 SASEGT. With V trimmed by 1 base and J by 2 bases, 5 bases remained unmatched. CDR3 size: 16 residues. The CDR3 reads CASSEDVQGGNQPQHF. The DNA of the CDR3 is TGTGCCAGCAGTGAAGACGTGCAGGGGGGCAATCAGCCCCAGCATTTT.

Concerning this clonotype itself: One junction end does not reproduce the germline sequence, and a read error may be involved. The rearrangement links TRBV7-4 to TRBJ1-2; D may be TRBD1 (5 bases). Germline CDR1 reads SGHVT; CDR2 reads SQSDAQ. This CDR3 contains 16 residues. The CDR3 DNA reads TGTGTCAGCAGCAGGGCCGGGACTGCGAAACTCTATGGCTACACCTTC. It codes for CVSSRAGTAKLYGYTF.

This clonotype occurred once. This chain connects TRBV9 to TRBJ2-7; 7 nucleotides align to TRBD2. The V gene end was trimmed by 0 bases and the J gene end by 3 bases; junction bases not matched to a gene: 3. From germline, CDR1 is SGDLS and CDR2 YYNGEE. This CDR3 contains 14 residues. The CDR3 nucleotides read TGTGCCAGCAGCGTAGGCGCGGGGGACTACGAGCAGTACTTC. Its translation: CASSVGAGDYEQYF. The full variable domain, its missing parts supplied by reference TRBV9 and TRBJ2-7, is DSGVTQTPKHLITATGQRVTLRCSPRSGDLSVYWYQQSLDQGLQFLIQYYNGEERAKGNILERFSAQQFPDLHSELNLSSLELGDSALYFCASSVGAGDYEQYFGPGTRLTVT.

This clonotype was seen more than once but under ten times. CDR3 region: CASSPGTGPPYEQYF. The CDR3, as DNA: TGTGCCAGCAGTCCCGGAACAGGGCCCCCCTACGAGCAGTACTTC. This chain links TRBV2 with TRBJ2-7; possibly TRBD1 for D (6 bases). The CDR3 extends over 15 amino acids. V shed 5 bases and J shed 2 bases, with 16 bases lying between them. CDR1 is SNHLY and CDR2 is FYNNEI in the germline V gene.

The J gene is TRBJ2-1, the V gene TRBV6-5; 8 positions agree with TRBD2. This CDR3 has 16 amino acids. CDR1 and CDR2 from the germline V gene are MNHEY and SVGAGI. With V trimmed by 1 base and J by 4 bases, 6 bases remained unmatched. In DNA form, the CDR3 reads TGTGCCAGCAGTTACTTCCTTAGCGGGGTATACAATGAGCAGTTCTTC. Translation gives CASSYFLSGVYNEQFF.

On this clonotype itself: At one of its ends the junction is not consistent with the germline gene, which may arise from a read error. V and J are TRBV20-1 and TRBJ2-7; possibly TRBD1 or TRBD2 for D (6 bases each). This CDR3 comprises 13 residues. The germline V gene encodes CDR1 DFQATT and CDR2 SNEGSKA (reference sequence). CDR3 nucleotides: TGCAGTGTTAGAGAGGGGGGACTTTACGAGCAGTACTTC. Translated, it gives CSVREGGLYEQYF.

This clonotype has a handful of counts. The chain is built from TRBV5-4 and TRBJ1-2; D not certain. CDR3 length equals 16 residues. V was cut by 0 bases and J by 6 bases, with 18 bases left in between. Germline V gene lookup returns CDR1 SGHNT and CDR2 YYREEE (reference sequence). The CDR3 region has the DNA TGTGCCAGCAGCTTGGGGGTTGTGGTGGTGAGCGATGGCTACACCTTC. Amino acid sequence: CASSLGVVVVSDGYTF.

V usage is TRBV12-3 or TRBV12-4 and J usage is TRBJ2-3; tentatively, D is TRBD1 (5 bases). Deletions cut 8 bases from V and 0 bases from J, with 9 bases between. The CDR3 totals 13 residues. CDR3 nucleotides: TGTGCCAGCGCCGGACATAGCACAGATACGCAGTATTTT. This codes for CASAGHSTDTQYF.

This clonotype was found many times. V gene TRBV7-8 combines with J gene TRBJ2-2; D tentatively fits TRBD1 or TRBD2 (5 bases each). From germline, CDR1 is SGHVS and CDR2 FQNEAQ. V gave up 3 bases and J gave up 6 bases, with 8 bases separating them. The CDR3 loop spans 13 amino acids. The CDR3 nucleotides read TGTGCCAGCAGCTTCGGGGCAGCCGGGGAGCTGTTTTTT. Encoded protein: CASSFGAAGELFF.